Following are 5 T cell receptor beta chains from one sample sequenced in a study of cytotoxic CD8 clonotypes in ibrutinib-treated CLL. TCRdb's table, derived via immunoSEQ multiplex PCR, lists solely in-frame clones and lacks some. The sample carries 150,000 or so clones, 65% to 85% recorded once. Sequencing used PBMCs, obtained after 36 months of ibrutinib treatment. These receptors originate from a human donor with chronic lymphocytic leukemia.

The chain uses TRBV6-5 and TRBJ2-7; the D is unclear. The CDR3 loop spans 13 amino acids. V was trimmed by 8 bases and J by 1 base, leaving 12 bases between them. Germline CDR1 is MNHEY and CDR2 is SVGAGI. CDR3 residues: CASARHKSYEQYF. In DNA form, the CDR3 reads TGTGCCAGCGCCAGGCATAAGTCCTACGAGCAGTACTTC.

The genes are TRBV9 and TRBJ1-2; D possibly corresponds to TRBD1 (5 bases). The V gene's germline CDR1 is SGDLS and CDR2 YYNGEE. The CDR3 runs to 14 residues. Trimming left V 0 bases short and J 5 bases short, with 11 bases between. The CDR3 DNA reads as TGTGCCAGCAGCGTAGGTAACAGGAAATATGGCTACACCTTC. It specifies CASSVGNRKYGYTF.

V gene TRBV28 combines with J gene TRBJ2-7; possible D gene TRBD2, 6 bases. CDR1 and CDR2 (germline): MDHEN, SYDVKM. Trimming pared 7 bases from V and 1 base from J, leaving 8 bases between. This CDR3 is 12 amino acids long. The CDR3 loop is CASNGGSYEQYF. DNA of the CDR3: TGTGCCAGCAACGGGGGATCCTACGAGCAGTACTTC.

This chain joins TRBV15 and TRBJ2-5; TRBD2 is a possible D gene (6 bases). CDR1 and CDR2 from the germline V gene are LNHNV and YYDKDF (reference sequence). V lost 1 base and J 0 bases, leaving 9 bases between the germline ends. This CDR3 comprises 15 residues. The CDR3 DNA follows: TGTGCCACCAGCAGAGGCGTAGCGGACCAAGAGACCCAGTACTTC. It yields the protein CATSRGVADQETQYF.

The rearrangement links TRBV5-1 to TRBJ2-7, with D unclear. V was cut by 4 bases and J by 5 bases, with 16 bases left in between. CDR3 length: 14 amino acids. Germline V lookup: CDR1 SGHRS, CDR2 YFSETQ. DNA for the CDR3: TGCGCCAGCAGCCTTTCCCAAAGCAACCACGAGCAGTACTTC. Translating gives CASSLSQSNHEQYF. Filled out from reference TRBV5-1 and TRBJ2-7, the complete variable domain reads KAGVTQTPRYLIKTRGQQVTLSCSPISGHRSVSWYQQTPGQGLQFLFEYFSETQRNKGNFPGRFSGRQFSNSRSEMNVSTLELGDSALYLCASSLSQSNHEQYFGPGTRLTVT.